Below are 4 T cell receptor beta chains sequenced from a single sample in a study of CD8 T cells in ankylosing spondylitis. TCRdb processed the 5' RACE reads anew with MiXCR; each CDR3 protein has one entry. The data show 250,000 to 350,000 distinct CDR3 sequences, roughly 20% seen once. Sequenced sample: blood, either unsorted or a sorted T cell fraction (not recorded which). These receptors were obtained from a male donor with ankylosing spondylitis or in good health (not recorded which).

This clonotype was found many times. V is TRBV6-5 and J is TRBJ2-5, with a tentative D call TRBD1 (6 bases). Looked up from germline, CDR1 is MNHEY and CDR2 is SVGAGI. V shed 2 bases and J shed 3 bases, with 13 bases lying between them. The CDR3 sequence is 15 residues long. The CDR3 protein is CASSYRLNREETQYF. The CDR3 nucleotides read TGTGCCAGCAGTTACAGATTAAACAGGGAAGAGACCCAGTACTTC.

The chain carries TRBV20-1 and TRBJ2-5, with 12 bases identical to TRBD1. CDR1 DFQATT and CDR2 SNEGSKA come from the germline V gene (reference sequence). This CDR3 spans 14 amino acids. V shed 7 bases and J 7 bases; nucleotides not matched to a gene: 10. CDR3 protein: CSVKGTGGGTTQYF. In DNA form, the CDR3 reads TGCAGTGTCAAAGGGACAGGGGGCGGAACGACCCAGTACTTC.

This clonotype was picked up a small number of times. V usage is TRBV20-1 and J usage is TRBJ1-5, with TRBD1 as a possible D gene (5 bases). From germline, CDR1 is DFQATT and CDR2 SNEGSKA (reference sequence). V was clipped by 0 bases and J by 1 base, with 10 bases between them. The CDR3 totals 15 residues. CDR3 in DNA: TGCAGTGCTAGAGATGCAGGGAGGAGCAATCAGCCCCAGCATTTT. Its translation: CSARDAGRSNQPQHF.

This clonotype was observed a few times. J is TRBJ2-1 and V is TRBV2; D unresolved. The V end was cut by 7 bases, the J end by 10 bases, with 20 bases between. Germline V gene data show CDR1 as SNHLY and CDR2 as FYNNEI. The CDR3 is made up of 14 amino acids. The CDR3 loop is CASTLGLQPDEQFF. The CDR3 DNA sequence: TGTGCCAGCACCTTGGGTCTCCAGCCCGACGAGCAGTTCTTC.